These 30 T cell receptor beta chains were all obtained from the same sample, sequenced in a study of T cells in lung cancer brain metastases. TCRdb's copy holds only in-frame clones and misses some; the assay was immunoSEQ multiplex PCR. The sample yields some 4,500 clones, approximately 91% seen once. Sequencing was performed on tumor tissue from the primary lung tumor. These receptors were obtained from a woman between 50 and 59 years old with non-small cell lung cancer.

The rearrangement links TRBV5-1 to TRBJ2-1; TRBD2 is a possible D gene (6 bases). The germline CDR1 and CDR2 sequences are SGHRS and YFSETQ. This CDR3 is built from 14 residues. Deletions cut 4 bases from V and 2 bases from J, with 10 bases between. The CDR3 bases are TGCGCCAGCAGCATTAGCGGCACCTACAATGAGCAGTTCTTC. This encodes CASSISGTYNEQFF.

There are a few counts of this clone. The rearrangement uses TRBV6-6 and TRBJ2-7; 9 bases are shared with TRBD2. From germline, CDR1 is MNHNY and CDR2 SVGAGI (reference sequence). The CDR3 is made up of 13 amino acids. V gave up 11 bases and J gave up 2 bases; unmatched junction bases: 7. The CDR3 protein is CASRGGRAYEQYF. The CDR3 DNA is TGTGCCTCCCGGGGCGGGAGGGCCTACGAGCAGTACTTC.

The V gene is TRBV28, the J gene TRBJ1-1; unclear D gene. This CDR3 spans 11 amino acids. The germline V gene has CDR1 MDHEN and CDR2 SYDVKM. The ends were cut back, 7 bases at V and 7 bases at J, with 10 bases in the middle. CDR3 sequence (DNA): TGTGCCAGCATTAGTATGGTTGAAGCTTTCTTT. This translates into CASISMVEAFF. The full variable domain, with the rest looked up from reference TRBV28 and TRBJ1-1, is DVKVTQSSRYLVKRTGEKVFLECVQDMDHENMFWYRQDPGLGLRLIYFSYDVKMKEKGDIPEGYSVSREKKERFSLILESASTNQTSMYLCASISMVEAFFGQGTRLTVV.

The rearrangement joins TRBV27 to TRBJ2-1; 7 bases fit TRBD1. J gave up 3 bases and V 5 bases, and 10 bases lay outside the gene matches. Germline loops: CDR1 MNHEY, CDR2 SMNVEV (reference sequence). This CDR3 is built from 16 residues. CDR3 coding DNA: TGTGCCAGCAGTACAAATAGGGGGCTCTACTACAATGAGCAGTTCTTC. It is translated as CASSTNRGLYYNEQFF.

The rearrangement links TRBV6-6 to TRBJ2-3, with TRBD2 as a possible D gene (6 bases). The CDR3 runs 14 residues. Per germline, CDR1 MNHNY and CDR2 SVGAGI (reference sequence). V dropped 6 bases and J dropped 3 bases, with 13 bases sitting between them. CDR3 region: CASSSWRGTDTQYF. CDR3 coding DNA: TGTGCCAGCAGCTCCTGGAGGGGTACAGATACGCAGTATTTT.

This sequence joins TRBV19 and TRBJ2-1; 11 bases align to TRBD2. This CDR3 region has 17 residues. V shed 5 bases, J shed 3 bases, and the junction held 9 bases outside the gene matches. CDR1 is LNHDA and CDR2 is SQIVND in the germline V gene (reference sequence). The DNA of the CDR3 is TGTGCCAGTAGTCCCCAGACTAGCGGGAATCACTACAATGAGCAGTTCTTC. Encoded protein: CASSPQTSGNHYNEQFF.

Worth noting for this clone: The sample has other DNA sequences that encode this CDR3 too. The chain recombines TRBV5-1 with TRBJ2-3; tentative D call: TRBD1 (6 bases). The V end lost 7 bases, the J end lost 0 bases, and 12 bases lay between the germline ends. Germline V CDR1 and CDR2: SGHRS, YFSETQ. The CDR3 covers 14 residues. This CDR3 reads CASEQGSSTDTQYF. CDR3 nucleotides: TGCGCCAGCGAACAGGGTTCTAGCACAGATACGCAGTATTTT.

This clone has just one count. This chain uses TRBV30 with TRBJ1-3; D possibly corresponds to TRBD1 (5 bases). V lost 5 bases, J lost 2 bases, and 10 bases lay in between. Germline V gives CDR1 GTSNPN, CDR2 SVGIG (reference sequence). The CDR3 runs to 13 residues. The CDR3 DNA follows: TGTGCCTGGGGGACTTACACTGGAAACACCATATATTTT. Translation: CAWGTYTGNTIYF.

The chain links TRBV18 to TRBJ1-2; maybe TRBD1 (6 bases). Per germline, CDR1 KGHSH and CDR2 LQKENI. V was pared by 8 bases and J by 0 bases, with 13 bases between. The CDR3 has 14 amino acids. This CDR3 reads CASAPQGSNYGYTF. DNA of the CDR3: TGTGCCAGCGCGCCACAGGGATCTAACTATGGCTACACCTTC.

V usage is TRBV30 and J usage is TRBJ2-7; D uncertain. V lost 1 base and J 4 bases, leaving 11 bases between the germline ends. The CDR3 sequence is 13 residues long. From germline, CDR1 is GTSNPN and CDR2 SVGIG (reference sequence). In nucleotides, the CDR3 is TGTGCCTGGAGTGCCAGTAATGGGTACGAGCAGTACTTC. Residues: CAWSASNGYEQYF.

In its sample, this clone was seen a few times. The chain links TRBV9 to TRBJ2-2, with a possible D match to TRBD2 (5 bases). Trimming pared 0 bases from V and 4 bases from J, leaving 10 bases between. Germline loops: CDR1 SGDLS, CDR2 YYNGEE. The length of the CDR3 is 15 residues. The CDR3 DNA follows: TGTGCCAGCAGCGTAGCAAGCGGCGGCACCGGGGAGCTGTTTTTT. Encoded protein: CASSVASGGTGELFF.

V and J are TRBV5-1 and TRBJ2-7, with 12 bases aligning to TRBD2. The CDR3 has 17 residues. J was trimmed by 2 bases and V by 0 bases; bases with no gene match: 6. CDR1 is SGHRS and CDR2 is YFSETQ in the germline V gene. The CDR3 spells CASSLEWTSGVPYEQYF. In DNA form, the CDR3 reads TGCGCCAGCAGCTTGGAGTGGACTAGCGGGGTTCCCTACGAGCAGTACTTC.

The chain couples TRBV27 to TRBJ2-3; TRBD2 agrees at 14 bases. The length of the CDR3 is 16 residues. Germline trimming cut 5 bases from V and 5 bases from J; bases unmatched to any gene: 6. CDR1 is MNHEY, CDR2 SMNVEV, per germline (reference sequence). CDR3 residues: CASSRLAGGLIDTQYF. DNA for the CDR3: TGTGCCAGCAGTCGACTAGCGGGAGGGTTGATAGATACGCAGTATTTT.

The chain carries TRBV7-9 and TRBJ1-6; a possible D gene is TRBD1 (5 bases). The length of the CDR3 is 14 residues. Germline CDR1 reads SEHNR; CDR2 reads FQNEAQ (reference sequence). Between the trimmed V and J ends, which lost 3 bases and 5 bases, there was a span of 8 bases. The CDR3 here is CASSLKTDNSPLHF. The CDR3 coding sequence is TGTGCCAGCAGCTTGAAGACAGATAATTCACCCCTCCACTTT. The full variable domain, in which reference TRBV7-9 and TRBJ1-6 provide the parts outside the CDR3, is DTGVSQNPRHKITKRGQNVTFRCDPISEHNRLYWYRQTLGQGPEFLTYFQNEAQLEKSRLLSDRFSAERPKGSFSTLEIQRTEQGDSAMYLCASSLKTDNSPLHFGNGTRLTVT.

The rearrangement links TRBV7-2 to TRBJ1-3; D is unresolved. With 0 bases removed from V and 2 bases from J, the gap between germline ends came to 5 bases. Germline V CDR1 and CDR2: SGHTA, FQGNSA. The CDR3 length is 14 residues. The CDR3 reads CASSLARPGNTIYF. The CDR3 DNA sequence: TGTGCCAGCAGCTTAGCGCGACCTGGAAACACCATATATTTT.

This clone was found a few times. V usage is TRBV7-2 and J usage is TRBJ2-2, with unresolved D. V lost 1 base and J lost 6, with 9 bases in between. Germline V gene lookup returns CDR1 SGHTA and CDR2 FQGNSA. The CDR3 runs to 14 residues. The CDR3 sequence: CASSLGSDPGELFF. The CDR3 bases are TGTGCCAGCAGCTTAGGGTCTGACCCCGGGGAGCTGTTTTTT.

The CDR3 DNA sequence: TGCGCCAGCAGCTTGGCAGGACCGGGTGGAAAACTGTTTTTT. It encodes CASSLAGPGGKLFF. V gene TRBV5-1 combines with J gene TRBJ1-4; no definite D call. Germline loops: CDR1 SGHRS, CDR2 YFSETQ. V lost 0 bases and J 10 bases, leaving 13 bases between the germline ends. The CDR3 extends over 14 amino acids.

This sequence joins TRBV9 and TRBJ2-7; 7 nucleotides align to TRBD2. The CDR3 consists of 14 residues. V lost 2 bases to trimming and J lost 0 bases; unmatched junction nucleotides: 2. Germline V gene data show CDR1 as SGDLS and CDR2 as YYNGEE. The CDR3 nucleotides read TGTGCCAGCAGCGTGGGAGGGAGCTCCTACGAGCAGTACTTC. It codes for CASSVGGSSYEQYF.

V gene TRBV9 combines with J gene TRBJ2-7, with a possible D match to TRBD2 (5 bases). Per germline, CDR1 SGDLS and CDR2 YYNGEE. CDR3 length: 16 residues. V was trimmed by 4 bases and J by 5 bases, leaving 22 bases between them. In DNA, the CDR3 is TGTGCCAGCAGCCCGGGATTGTGGGTGAATCAACACGAGCAGTACTTC. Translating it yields CASSPGLWVNQHEQYF.

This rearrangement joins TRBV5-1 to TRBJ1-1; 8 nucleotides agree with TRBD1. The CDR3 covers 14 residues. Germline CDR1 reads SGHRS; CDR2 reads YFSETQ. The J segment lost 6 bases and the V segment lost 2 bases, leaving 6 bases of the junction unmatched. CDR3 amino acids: CASSLTGGNPEAFF. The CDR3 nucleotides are TGCGCCAGCAGCTTAACAGGGGGAAACCCTGAAGCTTTCTTT.

CDR3 amino acids: CASSVEGYEQYF. DNA for the CDR3: TGTGCCAGCAGTGTAGAGGGATACGAGCAGTACTTC. The V call is TRBV2, the J call TRBJ2-7; TRBD2 might be the D (5 bases). Trimming shortened V by 4 bases and J by 4 bases, and 8 bases separated the two germline ends. The CDR3 runs 12 residues. In germline, CDR1 is SNHLY, CDR2 FYNNEI.

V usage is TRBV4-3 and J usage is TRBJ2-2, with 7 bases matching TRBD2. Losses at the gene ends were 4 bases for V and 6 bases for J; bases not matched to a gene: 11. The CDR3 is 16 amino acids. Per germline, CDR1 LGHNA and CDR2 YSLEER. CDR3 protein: CASSREGGRAAGELFF. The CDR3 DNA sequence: TGCGCCAGCAGCCGGGAGGGAGGGAGGGCCGCCGGGGAGCTGTTTTTT.

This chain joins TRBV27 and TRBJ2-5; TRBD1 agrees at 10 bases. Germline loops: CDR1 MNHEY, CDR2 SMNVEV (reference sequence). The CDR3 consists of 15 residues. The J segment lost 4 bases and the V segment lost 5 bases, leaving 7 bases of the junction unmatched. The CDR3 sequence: CASSRSGTGVETQYF. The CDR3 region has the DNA TGTGCCAGCAGTCGATCCGGGACAGGGGTAGAGACCCAGTACTTC.

DNA of the CDR3: TGTGCCAGCAGCTTAACTTCTTTGCTAGCGGGGAGTTACAATGAGCAGTTCTTC. Translating it yields CASSLTSLLAGSYNEQFF. J is TRBJ2-1 and V is TRBV7-3; 9 bases map to TRBD2. J lost 4 bases, V lost 0 bases, and 10 bases had no gene match. CDR1 and CDR2 (germline): SGHTA, FQGTGA. There are 18 residues in the CDR3.

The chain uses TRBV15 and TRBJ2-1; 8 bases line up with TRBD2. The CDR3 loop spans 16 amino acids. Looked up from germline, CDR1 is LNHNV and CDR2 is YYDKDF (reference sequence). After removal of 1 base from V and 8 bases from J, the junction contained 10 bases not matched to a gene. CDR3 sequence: CATSRARGSGNDEQFF. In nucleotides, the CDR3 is TGTGCCACCAGCAGAGCCCGGGGTAGCGGGAACGATGAGCAGTTCTTC. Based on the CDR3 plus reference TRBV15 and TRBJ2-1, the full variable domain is DAMVIQNPRYQVTQFGKPVTLSCSQTLNHNVMYWYQQKSSQAPKLLFHYYDKDFNNEADTPDNFQSRRPNTSFCFLDIRSPGLGDTAMYLCATSRARGSGNDEQFFGPGTRLTVL.

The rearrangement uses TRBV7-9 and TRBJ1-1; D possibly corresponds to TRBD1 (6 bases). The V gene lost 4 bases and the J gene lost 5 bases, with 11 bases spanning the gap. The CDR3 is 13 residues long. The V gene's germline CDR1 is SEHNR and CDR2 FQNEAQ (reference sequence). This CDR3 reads CASSSGVLTEAFF. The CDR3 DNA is TGTGCCAGCAGCTCAGGGGTATTGACTGAAGCTTTCTTT. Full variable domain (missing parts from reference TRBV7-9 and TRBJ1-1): DTGVSQNPRHKITKRGQNVTFRCDPISEHNRLYWYRQTLGQGPEFLTYFQNEAQLEKSRLLSDRFSAERPKGSFSTLEIQRTEQGDSAMYLCASSSGVLTEAFFGQGTRLTVV.

In DNA form, the CDR3 reads TGTGCCAGCAGTGCCCTTCAGATATCCGGGGAAAAACTGTTTTTT. Its translation: CASSALQISGEKLFF. The chain recombines TRBV6-1 with TRBJ1-4; D call uncertain. The length of the CDR3 is 15 residues. Deletions cut 4 bases from V and 8 bases from J, with 17 bases between. The germline V gene encodes CDR1 MNHNS and CDR2 SASEGT.

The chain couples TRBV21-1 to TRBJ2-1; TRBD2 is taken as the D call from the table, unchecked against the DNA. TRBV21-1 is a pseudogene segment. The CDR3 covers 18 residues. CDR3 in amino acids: CASSKTSGRQSAYNEQFF. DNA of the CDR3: TGTGCCAGCAGCAAGACTAGCGGGAGACAGAGCGCCTACAATGAGCAGTTCTTC.

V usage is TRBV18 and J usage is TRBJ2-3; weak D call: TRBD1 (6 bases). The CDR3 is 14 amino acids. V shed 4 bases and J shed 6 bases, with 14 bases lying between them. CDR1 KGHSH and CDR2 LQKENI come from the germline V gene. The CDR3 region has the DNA TGTGCCAGCTCACAACCTGGCACAGGGGATACGCAGTATTTT. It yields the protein CASSQPGTGDTQYF.

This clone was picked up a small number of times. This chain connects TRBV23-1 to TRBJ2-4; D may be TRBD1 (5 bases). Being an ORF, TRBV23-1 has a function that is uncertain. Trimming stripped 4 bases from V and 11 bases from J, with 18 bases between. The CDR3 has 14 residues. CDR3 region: CASSPEGPKGVQYF. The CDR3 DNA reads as TGCGCCAGCAGTCCAGAAGGGCCGAAAGGGGTTCAGTACTTC.